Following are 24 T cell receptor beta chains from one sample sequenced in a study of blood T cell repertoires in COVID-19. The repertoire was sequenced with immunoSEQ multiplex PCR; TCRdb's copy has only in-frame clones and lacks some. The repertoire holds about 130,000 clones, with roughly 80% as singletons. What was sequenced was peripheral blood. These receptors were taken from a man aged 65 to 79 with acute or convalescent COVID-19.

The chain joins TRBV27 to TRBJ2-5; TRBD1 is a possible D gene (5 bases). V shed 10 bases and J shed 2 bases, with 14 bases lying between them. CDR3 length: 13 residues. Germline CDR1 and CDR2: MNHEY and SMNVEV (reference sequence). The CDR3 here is CATLHRQQETQYF. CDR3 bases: TGTGCCACCCTACACCGACAGCAAGAGACCCAGTACTTC.

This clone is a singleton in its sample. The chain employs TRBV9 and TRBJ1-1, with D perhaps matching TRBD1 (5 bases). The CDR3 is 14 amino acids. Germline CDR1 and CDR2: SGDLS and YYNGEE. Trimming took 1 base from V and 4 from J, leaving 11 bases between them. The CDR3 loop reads CASSVLGEATEAFF. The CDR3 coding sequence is TGTGCCAGCAGCGTATTGGGGGAGGCCACTGAAGCTTTCTTT.

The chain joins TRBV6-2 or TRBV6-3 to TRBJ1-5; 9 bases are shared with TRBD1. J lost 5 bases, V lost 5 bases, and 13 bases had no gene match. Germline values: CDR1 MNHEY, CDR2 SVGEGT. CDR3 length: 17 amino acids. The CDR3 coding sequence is TGTGCCAGCAGTAAAAACAGGGGGCGAGTAGGTCATCAGCCCCAGCATTTT. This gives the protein CASSKNRGRVGHQPQHF.

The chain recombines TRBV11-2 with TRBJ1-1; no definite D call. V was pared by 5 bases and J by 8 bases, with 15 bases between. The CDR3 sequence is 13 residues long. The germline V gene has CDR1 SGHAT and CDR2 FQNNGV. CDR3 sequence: CASSKPLGREAFF. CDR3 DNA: TGTGCCAGCAGCAAGCCACTGGGCAGAGAAGCTTTCTTT.

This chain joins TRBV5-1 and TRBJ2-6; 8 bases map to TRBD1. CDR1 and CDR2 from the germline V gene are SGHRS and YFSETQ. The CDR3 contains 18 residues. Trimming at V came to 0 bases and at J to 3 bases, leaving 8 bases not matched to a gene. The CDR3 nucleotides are TGCGCCAGCAGCTTGGGGACAGGGCTGTCCGGTGGGGCCAACGTCCTGACTTTC. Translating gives CASSLGTGLSGGANVLTF.

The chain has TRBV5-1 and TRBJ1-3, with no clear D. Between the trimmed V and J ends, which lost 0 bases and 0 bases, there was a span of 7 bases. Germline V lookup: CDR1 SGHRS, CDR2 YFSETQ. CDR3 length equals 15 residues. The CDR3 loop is CASSLGGSSGNTIYF. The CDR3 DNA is TGCGCCAGCAGCTTGGGCGGAAGCTCTGGAAACACCATATATTTT.

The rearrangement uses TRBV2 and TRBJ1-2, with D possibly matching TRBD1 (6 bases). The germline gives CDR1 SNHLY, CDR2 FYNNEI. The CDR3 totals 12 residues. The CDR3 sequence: CATRGLDYGYTF. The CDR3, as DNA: TGTGCGACCAGGGGCTTGGACTATGGCTACACCTTC.

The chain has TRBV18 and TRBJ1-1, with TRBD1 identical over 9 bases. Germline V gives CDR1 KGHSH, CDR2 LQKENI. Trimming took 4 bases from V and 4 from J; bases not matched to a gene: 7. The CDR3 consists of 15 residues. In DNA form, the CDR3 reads TGTGCCAGCTCACTCTGGGACAGGGATATCACTGAAGCTTTCTTT. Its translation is CASSLWDRDITEAFF.

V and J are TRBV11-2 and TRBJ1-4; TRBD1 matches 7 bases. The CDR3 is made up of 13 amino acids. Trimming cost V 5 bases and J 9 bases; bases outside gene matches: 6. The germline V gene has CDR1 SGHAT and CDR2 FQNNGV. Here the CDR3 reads CASSPLGQQKLFF. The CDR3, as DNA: TGTGCCAGCAGCCCACTGGGACAGCAAAAACTGTTTTTT.

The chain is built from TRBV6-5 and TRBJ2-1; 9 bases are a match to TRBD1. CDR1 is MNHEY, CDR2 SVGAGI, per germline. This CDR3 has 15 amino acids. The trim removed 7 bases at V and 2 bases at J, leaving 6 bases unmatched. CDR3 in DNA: TGTGCCAGCACCGCGGGACAGGGCCCCTACAATGAGCAGTTCTTC. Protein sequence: CASTAGQGPYNEQFF.

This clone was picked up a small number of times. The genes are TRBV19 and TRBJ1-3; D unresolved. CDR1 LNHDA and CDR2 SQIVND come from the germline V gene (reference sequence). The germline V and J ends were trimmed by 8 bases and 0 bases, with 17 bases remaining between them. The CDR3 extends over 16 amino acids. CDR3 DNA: TGTGCCAGTGGAGGGATTGACGGAAACTCTGGAAACACCATATATTTT. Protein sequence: CASGGIDGNSGNTIYF.

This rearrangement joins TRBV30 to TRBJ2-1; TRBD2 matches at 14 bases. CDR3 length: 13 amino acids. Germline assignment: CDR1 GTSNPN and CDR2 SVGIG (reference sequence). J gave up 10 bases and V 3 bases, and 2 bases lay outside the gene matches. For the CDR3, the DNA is TGTGCCTGGAGGACTAGCGGGGGGGCGGAGCAGTTCTTC. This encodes CAWRTSGGAEQFF.

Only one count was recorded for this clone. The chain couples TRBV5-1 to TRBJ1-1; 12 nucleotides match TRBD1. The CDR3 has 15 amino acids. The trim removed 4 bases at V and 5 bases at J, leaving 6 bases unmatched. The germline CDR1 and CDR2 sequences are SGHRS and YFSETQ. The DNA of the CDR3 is TGCGCCAGCAGCCCGGGACAGGGGGCGAATACTGAAGCTTTCTTT. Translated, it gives CASSPGQGANTEAFF.

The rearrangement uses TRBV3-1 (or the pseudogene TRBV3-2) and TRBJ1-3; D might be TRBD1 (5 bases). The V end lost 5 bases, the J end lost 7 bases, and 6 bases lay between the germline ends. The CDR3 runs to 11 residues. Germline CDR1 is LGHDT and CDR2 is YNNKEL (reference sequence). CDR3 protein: CASSDSNTIYF. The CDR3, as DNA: TGTGCCAGCAGCGACAGCAACACCATATATTTT.

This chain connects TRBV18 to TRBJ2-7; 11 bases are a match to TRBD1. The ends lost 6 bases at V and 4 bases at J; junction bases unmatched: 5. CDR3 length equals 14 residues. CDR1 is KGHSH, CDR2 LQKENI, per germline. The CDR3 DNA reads TGTGCCAGCTCCCAGGGGACAGGGGGGTACGAGCAGTACTTC. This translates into CASSQGTGGYEQYF.

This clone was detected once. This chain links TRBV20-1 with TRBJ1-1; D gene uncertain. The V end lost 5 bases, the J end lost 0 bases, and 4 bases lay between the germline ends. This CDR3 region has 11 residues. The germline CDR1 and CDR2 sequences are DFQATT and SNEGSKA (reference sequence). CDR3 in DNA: TGCAGTGCTTATTTGAACACTGAAGCTTTCTTT. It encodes CSAYLNTEAFF.

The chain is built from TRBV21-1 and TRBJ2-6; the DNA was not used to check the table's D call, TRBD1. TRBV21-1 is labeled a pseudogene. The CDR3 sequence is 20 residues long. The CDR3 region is CASSTAPGQGASSGANVLTF. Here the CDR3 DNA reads TGTGCCAGCAGCACGGCTCCGGGACAGGGGGCTAGCTCTGGGGCCAACGTCCTGACTTTC.

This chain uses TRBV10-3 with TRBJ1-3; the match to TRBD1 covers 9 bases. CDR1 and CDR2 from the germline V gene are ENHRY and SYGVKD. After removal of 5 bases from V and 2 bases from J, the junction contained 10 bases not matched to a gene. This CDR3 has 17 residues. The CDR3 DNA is TGTGCCATCAGTCTTCGCATACAGGGGGCACCTGGAAACACCATATATTTT. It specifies CAISLRIQGAPGNTIYF.

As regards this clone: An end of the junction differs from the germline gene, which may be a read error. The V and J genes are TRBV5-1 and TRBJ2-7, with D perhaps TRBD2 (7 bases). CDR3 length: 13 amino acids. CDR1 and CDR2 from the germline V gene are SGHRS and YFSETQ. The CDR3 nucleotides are TGCGCCAGCAGCCTTTTAAGCGGGGACATGGCCCACTTC. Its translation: CASSLLSGDMAHF.

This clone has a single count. In DNA, the CDR3 is TGTGCCAGCAGCCGACCCCCCCAGGGGGCGAATGCTAACACTGAAGCTTTCTTT. This codes for CASSRPPQGANANTEAFF. The chain carries TRBV7-9 and TRBJ1-1; 8 bases fit TRBD1. Trimming cost V 5 bases and J 2 bases; bases outside gene matches: 16. In germline, CDR1 is SEHNR, CDR2 FQNEAQ (reference sequence). The CDR3 is 18 residues long.

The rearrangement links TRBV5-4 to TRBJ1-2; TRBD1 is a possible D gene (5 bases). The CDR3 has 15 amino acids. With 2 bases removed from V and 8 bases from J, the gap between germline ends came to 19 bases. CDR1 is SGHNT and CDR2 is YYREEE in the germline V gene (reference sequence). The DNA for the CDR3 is TGTGCCAGCAGCTTCAGGAGGGGAGGGTCGATGGGCTACACCTTC. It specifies CASSFRRGGSMGYTF.

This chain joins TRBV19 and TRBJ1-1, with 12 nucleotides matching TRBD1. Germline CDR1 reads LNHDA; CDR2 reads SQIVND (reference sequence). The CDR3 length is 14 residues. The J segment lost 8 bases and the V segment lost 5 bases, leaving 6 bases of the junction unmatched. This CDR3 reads CASSGGTGGLEAFF. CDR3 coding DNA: TGTGCCAGTAGTGGGGGGACAGGGGGCTTGGAAGCTTTCTTT.

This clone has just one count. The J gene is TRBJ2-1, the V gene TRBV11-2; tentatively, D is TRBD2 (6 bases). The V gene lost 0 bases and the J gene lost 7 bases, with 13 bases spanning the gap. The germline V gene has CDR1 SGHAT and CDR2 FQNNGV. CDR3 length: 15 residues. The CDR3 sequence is CASSLEPGVRNEQFF. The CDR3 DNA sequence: TGTGCCAGCAGCTTAGAACCGGGGGTAAGAAATGAGCAGTTCTTC.

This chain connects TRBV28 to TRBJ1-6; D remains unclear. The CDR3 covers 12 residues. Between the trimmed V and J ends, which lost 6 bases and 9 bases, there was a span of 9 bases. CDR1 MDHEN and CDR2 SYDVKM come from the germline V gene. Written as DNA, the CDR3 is TGTGCCAGCAGCCCCCCAATTTCACCCCTCCACTTT. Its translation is CASSPPISPLHF.